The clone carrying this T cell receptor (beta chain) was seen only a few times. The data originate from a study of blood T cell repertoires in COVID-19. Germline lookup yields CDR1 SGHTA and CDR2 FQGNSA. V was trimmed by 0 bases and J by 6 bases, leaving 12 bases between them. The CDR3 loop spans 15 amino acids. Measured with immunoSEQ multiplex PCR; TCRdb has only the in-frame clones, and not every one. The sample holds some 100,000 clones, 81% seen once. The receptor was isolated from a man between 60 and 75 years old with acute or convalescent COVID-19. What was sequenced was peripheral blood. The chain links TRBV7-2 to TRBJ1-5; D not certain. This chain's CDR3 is CASSLAISNGQPQHF. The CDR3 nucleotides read TGTGCCAGCAGCTTAGCGATAAGTAACGGTCAGCCCCAGCATTTT.